What follows is one TCR beta chain and its context. It has no known antigen specificity. One base away there is no much larger clone; base qualities are not given. Each donor gave one peripheral blood draw, roughly 120 mL on average, collected into heparinised tubes. Naive, central memory, regulatory and stem cell-like memory CD4+ T cells were sorted on a BD FACSAria II using a panel including CD45RO, CCR7, CD25, CD127, CD95 and CD27. Every sorted population had a purity above 95%. Right away, PBMCs were isolated by Lymphoprep density gradient centrifugation and were stained directly, with no culture step. Samples were stained and sorted in pairs, with one healthy donor and one patient per experiment, so that batch effects were minimized. The entire isolated RNA was reverse transcribed using the High Capacity cDNA Reverse Transcription Kit, and thus expressed TCRB transcripts were sequenced. Deep immunoSEQ sequencing was performed on naive, central memory and regulatory T cell samples, with an average of about 3.57 million total reads per sample. Sorted cells were lysed in RLT buffer, and RNA was extracted using DNase-treated RNeasy Micro or Mini kits according to cell number. Each cell subset was processed on its own to prevent cross-contamination, while patient and healthy donor samples were processed together. Using the immunoSEQ multiplex PCR, TCRB sequences were amplified from cDNA into 87-bp fragments spanning the CDR3 region. Sequencing of the amplicons was performed on the Illumina HiSeq platform. In the authors' own workflow: Synthetic template baselines were used to correct PCR bias computationally, reads within Hamming distance 2 were collapsed together, and singletons that could not be merged were discarded. Reads were aligned against IMGT so that V, D and J genes, CDR3 length and insertions or deletions at six rearrangement sites could be assigned. Clonotype counts were normalized to sorted cell number within each subset before computing true diversity and Gini coefficients with the tcR R package. Repertoire sharing was quantified using the overlap coefficient calculated on TCRB nucleotide sequences. As a proxy for the pre-selection repertoire, out-of-frame TCRB sequences from naive cells were analyzed. Sourced from immuneACCESS, this table was stored by TCRdb with only in-frame sequences that have V and J called. A share of the clones is absent; for the studies checked, an unresolved V gene accounts for under half, and the remainder has no known explanation. V and J calls and clone size are given by that table; D and trimming were obtained from the DNA. The sample profile shows around 430,000 clones; 25% to 35% of them were found once. The ten top clones hold 0.06% to 0.07% of the sample.

These data belong to a study of beta chain features in type 1 diabetes listed by TCRdb under 2018. Study-level background: Patients and healthy donors did not differ in mean age, gender distribution, total cell number or subset yield. A total of roughly 100 million sorted cells were examined across all samples, and the number of cells per subset was strongly correlated with RNA yield. The study compared the TCRB repertoires of sorted circulating CD4+ T cell subsets in recently diagnosed type 1 diabetes patients with those in matched healthy donors. Naive and central memory subsets were obtained from all 30 or so donors, but regulatory and stem cell-like memory subsets were isolated from only 8 patients and roughly 8 healthy donors.

Paper-wide results and their limitations: Only small numbers of individuals were included in the HLA sub-analyses, which left unresolved whether HLA type had any influence on TCRB rearrangement. Type 1 diabetes patients showed a moderate but significant shortening of TCRB CDR3 length in all four CD4+ subsets. Because cDNA was sequenced instead of genomic DNA, highly expressing activated cells could be over-represented, though the groups showed no difference in activation or CD3 levels. Shorter templates might have been favored by PCR, but patient and control samples were amplified and corrected together, so both groups would have been affected equally by any skew. Naive, central memory and regulatory TCRB repertoires appeared to be more alike among patients than among healthy donors. Patients with type 1 diabetes made fewer insertions and deleted more nucleotides at VDJ recombination sites, implying thymic rearrangement abnormalities.

The sequenced sample was naive CD4+ T cells from blood. In the paper's terms, the cell subset or site label means: true naive CD4+ T cells. This TCR was recovered from a man between 18 and 29 years old in good health.

The DNA is TGCGCCAGCAGTCCAGGGAGCAATGCCTACAATGAGCAGTTCTTC. This gives the protein CASSPGSNAYNEQFF. This sequence uses TRBV5-1 and TRBJ2-1, with a tentative D call of TRBD1 or TRBD2, each matching 5 bases. The CDR3 holds 15 amino acids from the cysteine to the phenylalanine. Only CDR3 DNA remains: 45 bases, in frame from the first base. Looking up the germline V gene yields CDR1 SGHRS and CDR2 YFSETQ. V loses 5 bases, J loses 2 bases, and the germline ends lie 14 bases apart.